This T cell receptor (beta chain) was identified during a study of cytomegalovirus exposure and HLA in healthy donors. Whole-study findings and limits: Later analysis identified around 15,000 TCR beta sequences associated with HLA alleles, using a false discovery rate threshold of 0.05.

Germline CDR1 reads SGHDT; CDR2 reads YYEEEE. V was shortened by 4 bases and J by 5 bases, with 12 bases between the two germline ends. This CDR3 region has 13 residues. The PCR employed 60 Vbeta primers together with 13 Jbeta primers. Libraries were prepared by immunoSEQ multiplex PCR; TCRdb keeps only in-frame clonotypes and omits some of them. The sample includes about 160,000 clones, 70% to 80% seen only once; the top ten take 8% to 10%. With regard to this clone: Its matching antigen is unknown.

The V call is TRBV5-6, the J call TRBJ1-2; D remains ambiguous. This clonotype originated in a man younger than 35 in good health and CMV-seropositive. Sequenced material: PBMCs. CDR3 sequence: CASSPGAGYGYTF. The CDR3, as DNA: TGTGCCAGCAGCCCTGGAGCGGGTTATGGCTACACCTTC. The full variable domain, with the rest looked up from reference TRBV5-6 and TRBJ1-2, is DAGVTQSPTHLIKTRGQQVTLRCSPKSGHDTVSWYQQALGQGPQFIFQYYEEEERQRGNFPDRFSGHQFPNYSSELNVNALLLGDSALYLCASSPGAGYGYTFGSGTRLTVV.